These T cell receptor beta chains were read from a single sample in a study of T-cell reconstitution after alpha-beta-depleted transplantation in children. TCRdb redid the calling of the PCR reads with MiXCR, one entry per CDR3 protein. Of 200,000 to 300,000 distinct CDR3 sequences in the sample, 12% were seen once. Sequenced material: PBMCs from the stem cell graft donor, taken from the stem cell graft. These receptors originate from a human donor who donated a stem cell graft to a child with acute lymphoblastic leukemia. Both conserved end residues are part of each CDR3. The order of the fields is V gene, D gene, clone size, J gene, CDR3 length, CDR3 DNA, CDR3 protein. The D gene is left open where the match is weak. Size is omitted from some rows. Given values are once, few, many or a class for expanded clones.

TRBV7-9	.	many	TRBJ2-1	14	TGTGCCAGCGTCCGGGCCGGAACCTACAATGAGCAGTTCTTC	CASVRAGTYNEQFF
TRBV2	TRBD1	few	TRBJ2-4	15	TGTGCCAGCAGCGACAGGGGAATAGCCAAAAACAGTCAGTACTTC	CASSDRGIAKNSQYF
TRBV5-1	.	.	TRBJ2-1	14	TGCGCCAGCAGCTCCGACCCCACCTACAATGAGCAGTTCTTC	CASSSDPTYNEQFF
TRBV19	.	many	TRBJ1-1	13	TGTGCCAGTATTGGGCTGGGGAACACTGAAGCTTTCTTT	CASIGLGNTEAFF
TRBV5-5	.	.	TRBJ2-2	13	TGTGCCAGCCTCCCCGGGCGCACCGGGGAGCTGTTTTTT	CASLPGRTGELFF
TRBV9	.	many	TRBJ1-1	13	TGTGCCAGCAGCGTAGACAGTAACACTGAAGCTTTCTTT	CASSVDSNTEAFF
TRBV5-1	TRBD1	.	TRBJ2-5	14	TGCGCCAGCAGCTCCGGACAGGCCCAAGATACCCAGTACTTC	CASSSGQAQDTQYF
TRBV10-3	.	many	TRBJ2-2	13	TGTGCCATGGAAACAGGTGCCCCCGGGGAGCTGTTTTTT	CAMETGAPGELFF
TRBV7-9	.	many	TRBJ2-5	11	TGTGCCAGCAGCGGAGGGGGAGGCCAGTACTTC	CASSGGGGQYF
TRBV9	TRBD2	many	TRBJ2-7	14	TGTGCCAGCAGCCCCTGGACTAGCGCCTACGAGCAGTACTTC	CASSPWTSAYEQYF
TRBV18	.	.	TRBJ1-1	13	TGTGCCAGCTCTTCGGATTTAGGGACTGAAGCTTTCTTT	CASSSDLGTEAFF
TRBV19	.	few	TRBJ2-1	15	TGTGCCAGTAGTATAGGGGGACGGGTTTACAATGAGCAGTTCTTC	CASSIGGRVYNEQFF
TRBV5-1	.	many	TRBJ2-5	12	TGCGCCAGCAAAAACAGAGTAGAGACCCAGTACTTC	CASKNRVETQYF
TRBV27	TRBD1	many	TRBJ1-1	15	TGTGCCAGCAGTCCCAGGGACAGGTTGAACACTGAAGCTTTCTTT	CASSPRDRLNTEAFF
TRBV6-5	TRBD2	.	TRBJ2-7	16	TGTGCCAGCAGTCGACGCTACCAGGGAGGGGAATCCGAGCAGTACTTC	CASSRRYQGGESEQYF
TRBV24-1	TRBD2	many	TRBJ2-5	17	TGTGCCACCAGTGATTTGGGGGCCACTAGCGGAAGGGAGACCCAGTACTTC	CATSDLGATSGRETQYF
TRBV5-1	.	many	TRBJ1-1	14	TGCGCCAGCAGCTTCCGGGGGTCGAACACTGAAGCTTTCTTT	CASSFRGSNTEAFF
TRBV29-1	.	.	TRBJ1-1	12	TGCAGCGCCCGTCAGGGCGGAGAGGGAGCTTTCTTT	CSARQGGEGAFF
TRBV11-1	.	few	TRBJ2-3	15	TGTGCCAGCAGCAGGACGGATGTGAGCACAGATACGCAGTATTTT	CASSRTDVSTDTQYF
TRBV5-5	.	many	TRBJ1-4	13	TGTGCCAGCAGCTTGTTAAGTTACGAAAAACTGTTTTTT	CASSLLSYEKLFF
TRBV10-3	.	many	TRBJ1-2	15	TGTGCCATCAGTGAGTCGAAGGCAGCAGTCTATGGCTACACCTTC	CAISESKAAVYGYTF
TRBV7-2	TRBD2	.	TRBJ2-1	17	TGTGCCAGCAGCTTAGTAGCGGGAGGGTATGCCTACAATGAGCAGTTCTTC	CASSLVAGGYAYNEQFF
TRBV7-9	.	many	TRBJ1-2	16	TGTGCCAGCAGCTTCCGAGAGAGTGATCTTAACTATGGCTACACCTTC	CASSFRESDLNYGYTF
TRBV6-2/TRBV6-3	.	.	TRBJ2-5	15	TGTGCCAGCAGTTACCCTAGTACAGGGTCCGGGACCCAGTACTTC	CASSYPSTGSGTQYF
TRBV6-2/TRBV6-3	TRBD2	many	TRBJ2-1	15	TGTGCCAGCAGTCCTAGCGGGAGAATAAACAATGAGCAGTTCTTC	CASSPSGRINNEQFF
TRBV29-1	.	many	TRBJ1-6	13	TGCAGCGTTGAAGGAGAATATAATTCACCCCTCCACTTT	CSVEGEYNSPLHF
TRBV12-3/TRBV12-4	TRBD1	.	TRBJ2-1	15	TGTGCCAGCACCCCAGGGGGCGGCACCTACAATGAGCAGTTCTTC	CASTPGGGTYNEQFF
TRBV9	.	many	TRBJ1-3	14	TGTGCCAGCAGTGGCTGGGGGTCTGGAAACACCATATATTTT	CASSGWGSGNTIYF
TRBV10-3	.	.	TRBJ2-6	15	TGTGCCATCAATGGACCCTTACCCGGGGCCAACGTCCTGACTTTC	CAINGPLPGANVLTF
TRBV3-1	.	many	TRBJ1-6	15	TGTGCCAGCAGCCGGAGGGACGGATATAATTCACCCCTCCACTTT	CASSRRDGYNSPLHF
TRBV12-3/TRBV12-4	.	many	TRBJ1-1	16	TGTGCCAGCAGTTTCTTCCTGGGACGGACAGACACTGAAGCTTTCTTT	CASSFFLGRTDTEAFF
TRBV7-2	.	.	TRBJ2-1	16	TGTGCCAGCAGCTTAACGAGCGGGCCCCTTACCTATGAGCAGTTCTTC	CASSLTSGPLTYEQFF
TRBV25-1	.	many	TRBJ1-1	14	TGTGCCAGCAGAGAGGACAGTGTGAACACTGAAGCTTTCTTT	CASREDSVNTEAFF
TRBV12-3/TRBV12-4	TRBD2	many	TRBJ2-2	17	TGTGCCAGCAGTCCCGCTCCAGGACTAGGAAACACCGGGGAGCTGTTTTTT	CASSPAPGLGNTGELFF
TRBV12-3/TRBV12-4	TRBD1	many	TRBJ1-2	17	TGTGCCAGCAGTTCAGGGACAGGGGGCGCCGATGGTCGGGGCTACACCTTC	CASSSGTGGADGRGYTF
TRBV19	TRBD2	many	TRBJ2-3	20	TGTGCCAGTAGTATACGGGCCAGACTAGCGGGAGCGGTAAGCACAGATACGCAGTATTTT	CASSIRARLAGAVSTDTQYF
TRBV12-3/TRBV12-4	TRBD1	many	TRBJ2-2	15	TGTGCCAGCAGTTTGGGACAGGGGGCCCCCGGGGAGCTGTTTTTT	CASSLGQGAPGELFF
TRBV20-1	.	many	TRBJ2-7	13	TGCAGTGCCCTCCCGGAACAGAACTACGAGCAGTACTTC	CSALPEQNYEQYF
TRBV6-2/TRBV6-3	.	.	TRBJ1-1	15	TGTGCCAGCAGCGTACTGAAGACGGTCCCACACGAAGCTTTCTTT	CASSVLKTVPHEAFF
TRBV6-5	.	many	TRBJ2-3	14	TGTGCCAGCAGTTACGCTCGAGGCACAGATACGCAGTATTTT	CASSYARGTDTQYF
TRBV14	.	many	TRBJ1-1	15	TGTGCCAGCAGCCAAGATTGGCCAGATAACACTGAAGCTTTCTTT	CASSQDWPDNTEAFF
TRBV2	.	many	TRBJ1-5	12	TGTGCCAGCAGAGGAAGTAATCAGCCCCAGCATTTT	CASRGSNQPQHF
TRBV19	.	.	TRBJ1-5	13	TGTGCCAGTAATTTGGGGGTAACTCAGCCCCAGCATTTT	CASNLGVTQPQHF
TRBV20-1	.	.	TRBJ2-3	12	TGCAGTGGTTTCGGGGGCCAAGATACGCAGTATTTT	CSGFGGQDTQYF